The 19 T cell receptor beta chains listed next were all sequenced from one sample in a study of blood T cells in healthy people across ages. Alongside a J-beta primer mix, a sample-barcoded 5' primer served in a second PCR lasting about 6 to 12 cycles. Each CDR3 protein gets one entry after TCRdb re-called the 5' RACE reads with MiXCR. The sample lists some 900,000 distinct CDR3 sequences, 29% occurring once. Specimen: blood. The source of these receptors is a woman older than 75 in good health.

As to this clonotype: With a much larger clone just one base away, this may be a read error. This chain uses TRBV9 with TRBJ1-2, with D perhaps matching TRBD1 (6 bases). CDR1 is SGDLS, CDR2 YYNGEE, per germline. The CDR3 extends over 14 amino acids. The CDR3 loop is CASSASTGDGGCTF. The CDR3 DNA reads TGTGCCAGCAGCGCCTCGACAGGAGATGGTGGCTGCACCTTC.

This clonotype was seen many times. J is TRBJ2-2 and V is TRBV6-5; 7 bases are a match to TRBD1. J lost 2 bases, V lost 2 bases, and 5 bases had no gene match. Germline CDR1 is MNHEY and CDR2 is SVGAGI. CDR3 length: 16 residues. The CDR3 protein is CASSYPGTDNTGELFF. As DNA, the CDR3 is TGTGCCAGCAGTTACCCCGGGACAGATAACACCGGGGAGCTGTTTTTT.

This clonotype was found a few times. This could be a read error, since a much larger clone is one nucleotide away. The chain carries TRBV4-2 and TRBJ1-2, with D perhaps TRBD1 (5 bases). The CDR3 has 15 amino acids. Germline-derived CDR1 and CDR2 are LGHNA and YNFKEQ. CDR3 sequence (DNA): TGTGTCAGCAGCCTCATCGGGGCCCTCGGGGGTGGCTACACCTTC. Encoded protein: CVSSLIGALGGGYTF.

The table lists this clonotype with many counts. The chain is built from TRBV20-1 and TRBJ2-3; 8 bases agree with TRBD1. This CDR3 region has 14 residues. V dropped 5 bases and J dropped 2; count of bases not matched to a gene: 6. Per the germline V gene, CDR1 is DFQATT and CDR2 is SNEGSKA (reference sequence). CDR3 sequence reads: CSAPRDRNTDTQYF. Written as DNA, the CDR3 is TGCAGTGCTCCTCGGGACAGGAACACAGATACGCAGTATTTT.

This clonotype was seen many times. The chain recombines TRBV6-2 or TRBV6-3 with TRBJ2-5; tentatively, D is TRBD1 (6 bases). The germline V and J ends were trimmed by 8 bases and 1 base, with 17 bases remaining between them. The CDR3 runs to 15 residues. The V gene's germline CDR1 is MNHEY and CDR2 SVGEGT. DNA for the CDR3: TGTGCCAGCGGACAGACGGTCCCAGTCCAAGAGACCCAGTACTTC. Its translation is CASGQTVPVQETQYF.

This clonotype turned up a few times. The rearrangement uses TRBV14 and TRBJ2-5, with no clear D. The CDR3 sequence is 17 residues long. Germline CDR1 reads SGHDN; CDR2 reads FVKESK. Trimming took 0 bases from V and 2 from J, leaving 16 bases between them. CDR3 bases: TGTGCCAGCAGCCAAGAGACCCCTACCCAGTTACAAGAGACCCAGTACTTC. Translated: CASSQETPTQLQETQYF.

The V and J genes are TRBV7-2 and TRBJ2-3; 7 nucleotides agree with TRBD2. Germline CDR1 is SGHTA and CDR2 is FQGNSA. The V segment lost 2 bases and the J segment 3 bases; nucleotides outside the gene matches: 14. The CDR3 extends over 18 amino acids. CDR3 amino acids: CASSLYGGGLSGTDTQYF. CDR3 in DNA: TGTGCCAGCAGCTTATACGGCGGGGGTCTGTCTGGGACAGATACGCAGTATTTT.

As regards this clonotype: One base away lies a much larger clone, so this may be a sequencing read error. The CDR3 spells CSAWGQGRNHYGYTF. In DNA form, the CDR3 reads TGCAGTGCGTGGGGACAGGGGCGAAACCACTATGGCTACACCTTC. The genes are TRBV20-1 and TRBJ1-2; the match to TRBD1 covers 10 bases. The CDR3 has 15 amino acids. Germline V lookup: CDR1 DFQATT, CDR2 SNEGSKA (reference sequence). V dropped 6 bases and J dropped 3; count of bases not matched to a gene: 10.

The rearrangement joins TRBV4-3 to TRBJ2-5; D unresolved. Trimming cost V 1 base and J 3 bases, with 12 bases left between them. Germline V lookup: CDR1 LGHNA, CDR2 YSLEER. CDR3 length equals 15 residues. The DNA of the CDR3 is TGCGCCAGCAGCCAAGGGTCAGGACGGGAAGAGACCCAGTACTTC. Translation: CASSQGSGREETQYF.

This clonotype was recorded a few times. V gene TRBV30 combines with J gene TRBJ1-2; no firm D call. V was trimmed by 8 bases and J by 1 base, leaving 14 bases between them. The germline gives CDR1 GTSNPN, CDR2 SVGIG (reference sequence). The CDR3 has 13 amino acids. The CDR3 reads CARAGSYNYGYTF. The CDR3 coding sequence is TGTGCCCGAGCGGGGAGCTATAACTATGGCTACACCTTC.

As for this clonotype: This may come from a read error, since a much larger clone is one base off. The chain couples TRBV10-3 to TRBJ1-5, with D possibly matching TRBD1 (6 bases). The CDR3 contains 13 residues. CDR1 is ENHRY and CDR2 is SYGVKD in the germline V gene. The CDR3 loop is CAIRGAGNRPQHF. For the CDR3, the DNA is TGTGCCATCAGGGGGGCCGGCAATCGGCCCCAGCATTTT.

The chain couples TRBV14 to TRBJ2-1, with 9 positions matching TRBD2. Trimming at V came to 4 bases and at J to 7 bases, leaving 8 bases not matched to a gene. Germline V gene lookup returns CDR1 SGHDN and CDR2 FVKESK. The CDR3 runs 15 residues. The CDR3 here is CASSLIGSGGNEQFF. CDR3 nucleotides: TGTGCCAGCAGCCTTATAGGTAGCGGGGGTAATGAGCAGTTCTTC.

This clonotype was observed a handful of times. Just one base apart from a much larger clone, this may be a read error. This sequence joins TRBV7-8 and TRBJ2-1; 7 nucleotides agree with TRBD1. The CDR3 has 14 residues. Germline values: CDR1 SGHVS, CDR2 FQNEAQ. The trim removed 5 bases at V and 6 bases at J, leaving 7 bases unmatched. The DNA for the CDR3 is TGTGCCAGCAGCCCCGGGACAGTGTGCAATGAGCAGTTCTTC. Its protein is CASSPGTVCNEQFF.

V and J are TRBV7-2 and TRBJ1-4; weak D call: TRBD1 (6 bases). CDR1 SGHTA and CDR2 FQGNSA come from the germline V gene. V shed 5 bases and J shed 0 bases, with 13 bases lying between them. This CDR3 is built from 16 residues. The CDR3 sequence is CASSPRQAATNEKLFF. CDR3 sequence (DNA): TGTGCCAGCAGCCCCCGACAGGCGGCAACTAATGAAAAACTGTTTTTT.

The rearrangement uses TRBV14 and TRBJ1-2; TRBD1 might be the D (6 bases). Germline CDR1 reads SGHDN; CDR2 reads FVKESK. CDR3 length equals 14 residues. V lost 10 bases to trimming and J lost 7 bases, with 22 bases between them. In nucleotides, the CDR3 is TGTGCCAACCCGGCCCGGGGGCGAGATGCTGGCTACACCTTC. Amino acid sequence: CANPARGRDAGYTF.

The sample holds a few counts of this clonotype. The chain links TRBV6-5 to TRBJ1-6; D gene unclear. Germline values: CDR1 MNHEY, CDR2 SVGAGI. V lost 1 base to trimming and J lost 5 bases, with 9 bases between them. The CDR3 loop spans 15 amino acids. CDR3 nucleotide sequence: TGTGCCAGCAGTTACTATGCAGGAGATAATTCACCCCTCCACTTT. Its protein product is CASSYYAGDNSPLHF.

This clonotype was picked up many times. This chain links TRBV7-2 with TRBJ2-5; 14 bases fit TRBD2. The J segment lost 5 bases and the V segment lost 2 bases, leaving 10 bases of the junction unmatched. Per germline, CDR1 SGHTA and CDR2 FQGNSA. CDR3 size: 18 residues. The CDR3 nucleotides read TGTGCCAGCAGCTTACACAGACTAGCGGGGGGGCCCTGGGAGACCCAGTACTTC. This translates into CASSLHRLAGGPWETQYF.

The V and J genes are TRBV5-1 and TRBJ1-2; D gene unclear. The germline V gene encodes CDR1 SGHRS and CDR2 YFSETQ. With 0 bases removed from V and 3 bases from J, the gap between germline ends came to 6 bases. This CDR3 has 13 amino acids. CDR3 DNA: TGCGCCAGCAGCTTGGGGGAACACTATGGCTACACCTTC. It is translated as CASSLGEHYGYTF.

This clonotype was seen many times. V gene TRBV20-1 combines with J gene TRBJ2-5; D might be TRBD1 (6 bases). CDR1 and CDR2 (germline): DFQATT, SNEGSKA (reference sequence). The CDR3 sequence is 13 residues long. V lost 5 bases, J lost 3 bases, and 13 bases lay in between. The CDR3 region has the DNA TGCAGTGCTTCTCAGGGGTATGAAGAGACCCAGTACTTC. This sequence encodes CSASQGYEETQYF.